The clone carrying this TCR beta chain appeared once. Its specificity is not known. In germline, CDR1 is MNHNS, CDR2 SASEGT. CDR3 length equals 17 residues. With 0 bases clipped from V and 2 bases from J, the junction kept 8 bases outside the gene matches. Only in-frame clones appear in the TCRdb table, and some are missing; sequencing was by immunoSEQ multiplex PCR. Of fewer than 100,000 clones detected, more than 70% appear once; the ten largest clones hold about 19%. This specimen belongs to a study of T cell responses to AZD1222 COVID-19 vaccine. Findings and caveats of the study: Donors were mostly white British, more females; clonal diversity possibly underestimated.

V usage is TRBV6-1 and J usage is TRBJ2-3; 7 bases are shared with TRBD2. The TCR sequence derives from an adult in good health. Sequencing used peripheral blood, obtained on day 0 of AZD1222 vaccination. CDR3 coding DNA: TGTGCCAGCAGTGAAGCCGGAGCGGGGAGGTCCACAGATACGCAGTATTTT. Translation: CASSEAGAGRSTDTQYF.